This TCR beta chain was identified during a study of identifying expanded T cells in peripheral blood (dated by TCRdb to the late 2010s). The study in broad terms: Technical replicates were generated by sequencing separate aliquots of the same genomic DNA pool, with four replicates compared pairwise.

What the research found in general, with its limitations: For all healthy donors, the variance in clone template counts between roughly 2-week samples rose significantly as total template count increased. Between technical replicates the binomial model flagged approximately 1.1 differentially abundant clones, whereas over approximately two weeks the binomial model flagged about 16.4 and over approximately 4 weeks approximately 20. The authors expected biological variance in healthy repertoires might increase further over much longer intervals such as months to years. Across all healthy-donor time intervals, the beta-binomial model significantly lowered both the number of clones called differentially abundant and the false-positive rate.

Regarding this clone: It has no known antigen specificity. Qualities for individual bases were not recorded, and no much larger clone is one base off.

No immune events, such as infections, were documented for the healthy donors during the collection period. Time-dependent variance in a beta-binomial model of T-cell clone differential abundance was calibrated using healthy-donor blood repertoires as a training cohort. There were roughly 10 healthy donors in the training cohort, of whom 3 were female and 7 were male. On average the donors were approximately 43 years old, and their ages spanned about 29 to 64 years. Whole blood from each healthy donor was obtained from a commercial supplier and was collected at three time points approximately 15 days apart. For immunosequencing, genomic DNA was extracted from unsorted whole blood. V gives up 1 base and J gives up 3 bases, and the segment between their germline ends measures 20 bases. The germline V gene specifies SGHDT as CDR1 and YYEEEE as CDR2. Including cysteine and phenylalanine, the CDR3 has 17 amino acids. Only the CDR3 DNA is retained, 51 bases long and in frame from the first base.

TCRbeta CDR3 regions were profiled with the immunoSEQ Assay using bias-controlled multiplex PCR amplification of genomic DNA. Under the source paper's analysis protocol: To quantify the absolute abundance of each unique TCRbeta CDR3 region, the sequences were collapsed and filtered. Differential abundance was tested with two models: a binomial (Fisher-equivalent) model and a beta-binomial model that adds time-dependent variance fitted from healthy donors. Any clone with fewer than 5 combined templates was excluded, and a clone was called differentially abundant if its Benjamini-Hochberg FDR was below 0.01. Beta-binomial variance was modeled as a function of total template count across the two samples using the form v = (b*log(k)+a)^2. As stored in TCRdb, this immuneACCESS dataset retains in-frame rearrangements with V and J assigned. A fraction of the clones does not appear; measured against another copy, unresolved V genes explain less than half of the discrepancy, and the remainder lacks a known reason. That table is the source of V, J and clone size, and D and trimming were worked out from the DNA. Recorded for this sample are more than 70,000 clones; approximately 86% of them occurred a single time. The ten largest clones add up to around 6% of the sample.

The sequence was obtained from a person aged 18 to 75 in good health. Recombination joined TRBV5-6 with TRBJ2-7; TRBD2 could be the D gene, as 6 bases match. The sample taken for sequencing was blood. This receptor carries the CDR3 CASSLLPGPGGYYEQYF. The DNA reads TGTGCCAGCAGCTTGCTCCCCGGTCCTGGGGGGTACTACGAGCAGTACTTC.